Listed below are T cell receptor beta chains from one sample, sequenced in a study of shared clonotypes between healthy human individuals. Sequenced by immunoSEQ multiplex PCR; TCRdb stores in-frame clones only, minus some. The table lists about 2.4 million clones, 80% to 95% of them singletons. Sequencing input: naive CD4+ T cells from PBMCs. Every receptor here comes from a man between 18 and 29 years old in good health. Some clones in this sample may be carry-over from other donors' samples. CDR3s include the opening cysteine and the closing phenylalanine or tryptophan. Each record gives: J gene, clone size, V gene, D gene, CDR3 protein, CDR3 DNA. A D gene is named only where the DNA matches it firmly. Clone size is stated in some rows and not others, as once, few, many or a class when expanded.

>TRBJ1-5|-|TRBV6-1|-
CASSEGGGGQPQHF
TGTGCCAGCAGTGAAGGAGGGGGGGGTCAGCCCCAGCATTTT
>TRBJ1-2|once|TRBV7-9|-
CASSFSGPNYGYTF
TGTGCCAGCAGTTTTTCGGGGCCCAACTATGGCTACACCTTC
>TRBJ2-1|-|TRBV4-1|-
CASSPLSPPRGNEQFF
TGCGCCAGCAGCCCCCTCAGCCCTCCGAGGGGGAATGAGCAGTTCTTC
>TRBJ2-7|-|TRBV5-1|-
CASSPQAGSLYEQYF
TGCGCCAGCAGCCCACAAGCGGGCAGTCTCTACGAGCAGTACTTC
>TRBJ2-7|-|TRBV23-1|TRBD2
CASSQLVFEWGLVAYEQYF
TGCGCCAGCAGTCAATTGGTCTTCGAGTGGGGACTAGTGGCTTACGAGCAGTACTTC
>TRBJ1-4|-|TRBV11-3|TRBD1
CASSLPKDRGSEKLFF
TGTGCCAGCAGCTTGCCCAAGGACAGGGGTAGCGAAAAACTGTTTTTT
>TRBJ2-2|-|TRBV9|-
CASSVTDPPGELFF
TGTGCCAGCAGCGTGACTGACCCACCCGGGGAGCTGTTTTTT
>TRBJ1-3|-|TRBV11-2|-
CASSSSGYANTIYF
TGTGCCAGCAGCTCCTCAGGATACGCAAACACCATATATTTT
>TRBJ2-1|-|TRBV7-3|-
CASSSLGLHNEQFF
TGTGCCAGCAGCTCCCTGGGACTCCACAATGAGCAGTTCTTC
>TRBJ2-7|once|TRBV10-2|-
CASRTDPSYEQYF
TGCGCCAGCCGGACAGATCCCTCCTACGAGCAGTACTTC
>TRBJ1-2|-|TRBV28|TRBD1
CASRAAPQGARGYTF
TGTGCCAGCAGAGCTGCCCCACAGGGGGCGCGCGGCTACACCTTC
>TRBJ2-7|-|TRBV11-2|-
CASSLDWVGAEQYF
TGTGCCAGCAGCCTCGACTGGGTTGGGGCCGAGCAGTACTTC
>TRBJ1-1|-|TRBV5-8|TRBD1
CASSIGTGNTEAFF
TGTGCCAGCAGCATAGGGACAGGCAACACTGAAGCTTTCTTT
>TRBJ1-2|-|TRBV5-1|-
CASSLGQNYGYTF
TGCGCCAGCAGCCTCGGGCAGAACTATGGCTACACCTTC
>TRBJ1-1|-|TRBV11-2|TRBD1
CASSQRGQGAGKTEAFF
TGTGCCAGCAGCCAAAGGGGACAGGGGGCTGGGAAAACTGAAGCTTTCTTT
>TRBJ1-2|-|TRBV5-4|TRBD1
CASSADRDEDYGYTF
TGTGCCAGCAGCGCGGACAGGGACGAAGACTATGGCTACACCTTC
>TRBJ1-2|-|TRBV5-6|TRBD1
CASSLGGRTGVSYTF
TGTGCCAGCAGCTTGGGGGGCCGGACAGGGGTTAGCTACACCTTC
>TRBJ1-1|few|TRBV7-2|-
CASSSQGGATEAFF
TGTGCCAGCAGCTCCCAAGGGGGTGCGACTGAAGCTTTCTTT